The present T cell receptor (beta chain) was sequenced within a study of T cells in Graves' hyperthyroidism and ophthalmopathy. This clonotype was observed at least ten times. V lost 6 bases and J 11 bases, leaving 13 bases between the germline ends. Germline-derived CDR1 and CDR2 are MGHDK and SYGVNS. This CDR3 comprises 11 residues. There were TCR beta CDR3 regions amplified from RNA transcripts. The TCR CDR3 was amplified in a first-round RT-PCR using the HTBI primer set. MiXCR, run by TCRdb on the multiplex PCR reads, gives a single entry per CDR3 protein. The sample yields around 480,000 distinct CDR3 sequences, around an eighth seen once.

The sample comprised blood. The rearrangement links TRBV25-1 to TRBJ1-1; a possible D gene is TRBD1 (5 bases). This receptor was taken from a woman aged 18-29 years with Graves' hyperthyroidism. The CDR3 is CASRFQGWAFF. The CDR3 region has the DNA TGTGCCAGCAGGTTCCAGGGATGGGCTTTCTTT.